This TCR beta chain came from a study of cytotoxic CD8 clonotypes in ibrutinib-treated CLL. Study background: Partial responses totalled some 24 and complete responses 2; after median about six years, 14 remained remitted and roughly twelve progressed. Response samples were taken after a median roughly twelve months of treatment, range 6 to 36. Findings and caveats of the study: Rare overall, public clonotypes shrank or held steady under therapy.

CDR1 and CDR2 from the germline V gene are SGHTA and FQGNSA. V was pared by 5 bases and J by 4 bases, with 12 bases of the junction left unmatched. The CDR3 length is 17 residues. A word on this clone: Its specificity is not known.

Clones were sequenced by immunoSEQ multiplex PCR, and TCRdb holds only the in-frame ones, with some missing. The sample shows about 310,000 clones, 80% of them seen only once. About 2 micrograms of genomic DNA from cryopreserved PBMCs went into TCR beta libraries. This clonotype originated in a human donor with chronic lymphocytic leukemia. The chain has TRBV7-2 and TRBJ2-1; 9 nucleotides align to TRBD2. Here the sequenced sample was PBMCs, taken before ibrutinib treatment. CDR3 nucleotide sequence: TGTGCCAGCAGCCCCCAGGCGGGAGGGCCCCCGTACAATGAGCAGTTCTTC. Encoded protein: CASSPQAGGPPYNEQFF.